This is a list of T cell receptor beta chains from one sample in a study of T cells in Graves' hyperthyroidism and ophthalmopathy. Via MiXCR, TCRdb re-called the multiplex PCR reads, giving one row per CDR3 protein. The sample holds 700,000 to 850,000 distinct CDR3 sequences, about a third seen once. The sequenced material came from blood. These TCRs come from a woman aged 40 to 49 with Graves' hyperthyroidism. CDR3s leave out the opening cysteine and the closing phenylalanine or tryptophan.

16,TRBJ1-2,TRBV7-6,ASSPVRAGESYNYGYT
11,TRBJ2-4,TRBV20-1,SADSTGTNIQY
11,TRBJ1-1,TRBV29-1,SVEPQGNTEAF
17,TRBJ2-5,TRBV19,ASSILAFGGLAEKETQY
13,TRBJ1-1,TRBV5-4,ASSHTGGAGTEAF
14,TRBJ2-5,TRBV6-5,ASSYGPRGGRETQY
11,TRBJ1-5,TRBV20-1,SARVDRNQPQH
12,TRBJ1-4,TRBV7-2,ASSPVPAAEKLF
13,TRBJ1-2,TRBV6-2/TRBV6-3,ASRAAGGDHYGYT
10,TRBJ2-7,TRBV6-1,ASSLGTHEQY
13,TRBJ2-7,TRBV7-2,ASSLEGAVSYEQY
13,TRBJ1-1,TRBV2,ASSEWARGQGSAF
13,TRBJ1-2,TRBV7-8,ASSQDVGGYGGYT
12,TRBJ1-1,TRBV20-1,SASPLGENTEAF
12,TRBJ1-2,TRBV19,ASSPLPGPGGYT
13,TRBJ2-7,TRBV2,ASSEGTGLAYEQY
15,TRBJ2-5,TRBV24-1,ATSDVAGGEARETQY
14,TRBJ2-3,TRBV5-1,ASSLGQEASTDTQY
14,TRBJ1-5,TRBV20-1,SAGARSMLGNQPQH